The sample holds one count of the clone carrying this T cell receptor beta chain. What it binds is not known. The data are from a study of cytomegalovirus exposure and HLA in healthy donors. Study results and caveats: The investigators catalogued 150 or so TCR beta chains as cytomegalovirus-associated. The presence/absence work took it that sequencing depth was about the same across donors.

The germline V and J ends were trimmed by 2 bases and 4 bases, with 12 bases remaining between them. Germline V gives CDR1 MNHEY, CDR2 SVGAGI. This CDR3 comprises 15 residues. It was with 60 Vbeta and 13 Jbeta primers that the PCR ran. This table comes from immunoSEQ multiplex PCR, and its TCRdb copy is limited to in-frame clones, with some not included. The sample holds around 50,000 clones, roughly 72% seen once. This receptor was taken from a woman between 50 and 59 years old in good health and CMV-seropositive. The sample consisted of PBMCs. The rearrangement joins TRBV6-5 to TRBJ1-3; D is undetermined. The CDR3 DNA reads TGTGCCAGCAGTTACGAGCGGACCCCCGGAAACACCATATATTTT. Its translation: CASSYERTPGNTIYF.